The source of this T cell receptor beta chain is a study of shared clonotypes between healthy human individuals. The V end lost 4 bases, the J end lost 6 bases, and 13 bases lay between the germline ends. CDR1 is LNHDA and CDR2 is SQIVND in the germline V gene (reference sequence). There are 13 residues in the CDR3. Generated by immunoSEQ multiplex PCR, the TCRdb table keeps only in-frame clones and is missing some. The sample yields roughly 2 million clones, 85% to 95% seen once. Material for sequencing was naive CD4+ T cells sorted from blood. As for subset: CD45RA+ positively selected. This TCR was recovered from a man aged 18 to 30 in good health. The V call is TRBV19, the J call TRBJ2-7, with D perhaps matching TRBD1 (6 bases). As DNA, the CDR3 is TGTGCCAGTAGTAATCAACAGGGTGCCGAGCAGTACTTC. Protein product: CASSNQQGAEQYF. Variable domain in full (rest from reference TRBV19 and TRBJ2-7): DGGITQSPKYLFRKEGQNVTLSCEQNLNHDAMYWYRQDPGQGLRLIYYSQIVNDFQKGDIAEGYSVSREKKESFPLTVTSAQKNPTAFYLCASSNQQGAEQYFGPGTRLTVT.